This TCR beta chain emerged from a study of human T cells and chemical hapten exposure. TCRdb reprocessed the RACE reads with MiXCR, giving one entry per CDR3 protein. The sample lists under 200,000 distinct CDR3 sequences, approximately 15% occurring once. This clonotype was seen a handful of times. What it binds is not known. Regarding the study as a whole: Expanded TCR sets contained significantly more large CDR3 similarity clusters than controls.

CDR1 and CDR2 from the germline V gene are DFQATT and SNEGSKA (reference sequence). The CDR3 contains 17 residues. V dropped 2 bases and J dropped 3; count of bases not matched to a gene: 10. Documented time point: patch test 1, 2 weeks after DPC sensitization. The treatment here: therapeutic diphenylcyclopropenone sensitization with weekly scalp DPC. The V gene is TRBV20-1, the J gene TRBJ2-3, with TRBD2 matching over 11 bases. The source was whole blood, collected in connection with sensitization to the hapten diphenylcyclopropenone (DPC). The TCR sequence derives from a woman aged 25 to 39 with alopecia areata. Some clones in this sample may be carry-over from other donors' samples. The DNA for the CDR3 is TGCAGTGCTAGAATCCTAGCGGGGGGCGGGAGTACAGATACGCAGTATTTT. Translated: CSARILAGGGSTDTQYF.